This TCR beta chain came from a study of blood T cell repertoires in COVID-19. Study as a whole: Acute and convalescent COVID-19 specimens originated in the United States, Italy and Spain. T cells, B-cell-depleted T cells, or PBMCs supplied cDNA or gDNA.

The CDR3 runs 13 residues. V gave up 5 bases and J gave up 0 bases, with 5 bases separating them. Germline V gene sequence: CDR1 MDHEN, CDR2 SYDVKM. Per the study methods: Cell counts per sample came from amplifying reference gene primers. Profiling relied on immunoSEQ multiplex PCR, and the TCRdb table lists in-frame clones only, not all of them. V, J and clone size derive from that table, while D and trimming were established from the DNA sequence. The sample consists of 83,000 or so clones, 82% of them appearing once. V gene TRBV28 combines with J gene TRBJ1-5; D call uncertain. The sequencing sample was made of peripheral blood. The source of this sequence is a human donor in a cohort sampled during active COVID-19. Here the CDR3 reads CASSPYSNQPQHF. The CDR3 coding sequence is TGTGCCAGCAGTCCCTATAGCAATCAGCCCCAGCATTTT.